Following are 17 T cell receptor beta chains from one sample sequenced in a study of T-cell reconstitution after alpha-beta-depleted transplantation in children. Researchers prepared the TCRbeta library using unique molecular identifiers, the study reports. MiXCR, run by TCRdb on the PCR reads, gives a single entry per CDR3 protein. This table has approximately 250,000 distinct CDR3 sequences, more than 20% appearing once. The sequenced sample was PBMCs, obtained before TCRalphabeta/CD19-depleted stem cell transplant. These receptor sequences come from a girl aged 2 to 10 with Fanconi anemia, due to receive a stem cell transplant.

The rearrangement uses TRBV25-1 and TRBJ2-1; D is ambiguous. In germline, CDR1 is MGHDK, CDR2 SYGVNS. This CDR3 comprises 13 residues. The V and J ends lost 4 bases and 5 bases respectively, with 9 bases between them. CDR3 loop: CASSVDLNNEQFF. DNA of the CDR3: TGTGCCAGCAGTGTAGACCTGAACAATGAGCAGTTCTTC.

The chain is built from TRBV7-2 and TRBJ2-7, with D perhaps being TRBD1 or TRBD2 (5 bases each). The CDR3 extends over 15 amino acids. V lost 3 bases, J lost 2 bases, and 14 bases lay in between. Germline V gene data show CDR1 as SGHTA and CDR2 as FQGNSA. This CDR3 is CASSFSSGTAYEQYF. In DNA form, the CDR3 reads TGTGCCAGCAGCTTCTCCTCCGGGACCGCCTACGAGCAGTACTTC.

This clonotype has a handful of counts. The CDR3 coding sequence is TGCAGTGCAGACGACAGGGATAGGAATCAGCCCCAGCATTTT. It translates to CSADDRDRNQPQHF. V usage is TRBV20-1 and J usage is TRBJ1-5; TRBD1 agrees at 7 bases. Germline values: CDR1 DFQATT, CDR2 SNEGSKA (reference sequence). Germline trimming cut 6 bases from V and 4 bases from J; bases unmatched to any gene: 9. The CDR3 extends over 14 amino acids.

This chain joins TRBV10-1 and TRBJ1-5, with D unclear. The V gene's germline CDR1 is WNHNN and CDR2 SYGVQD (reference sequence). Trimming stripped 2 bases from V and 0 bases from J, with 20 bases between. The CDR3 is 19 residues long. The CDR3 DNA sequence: TGCGCCAGCAGTGAGGGCAAGGTGCCCTTCTTTTATAGCAATCAGCCCCAGCATTTT. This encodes CASSEGKVPFFYSNQPQHF.

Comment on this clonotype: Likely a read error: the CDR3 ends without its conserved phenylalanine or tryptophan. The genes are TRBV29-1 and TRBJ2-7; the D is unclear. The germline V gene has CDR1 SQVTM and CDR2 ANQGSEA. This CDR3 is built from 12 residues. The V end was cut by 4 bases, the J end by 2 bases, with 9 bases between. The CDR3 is CSVVDGTYEQYC. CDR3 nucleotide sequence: TGCAGCGTTGTGGACGGAACCTACGAGCAGTACTGC.

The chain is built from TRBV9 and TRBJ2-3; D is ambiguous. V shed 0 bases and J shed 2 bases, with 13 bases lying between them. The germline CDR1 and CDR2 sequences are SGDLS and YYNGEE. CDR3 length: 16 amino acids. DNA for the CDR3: TGTGCCAGCAGCGTAGACGGCCAGTGGTCCACAGATACGCAGTATTTT. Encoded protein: CASSVDGQWSTDTQYF.

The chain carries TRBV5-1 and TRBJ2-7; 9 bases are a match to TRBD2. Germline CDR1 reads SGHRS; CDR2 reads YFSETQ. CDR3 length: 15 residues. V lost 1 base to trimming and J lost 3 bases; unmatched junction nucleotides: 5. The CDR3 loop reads CASSLSSGSFYEQYF. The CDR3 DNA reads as TGCGCCAGCAGCTTGAGTAGCGGGAGTTTCTACGAGCAGTACTTC. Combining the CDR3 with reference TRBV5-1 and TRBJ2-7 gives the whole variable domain KAGVTQTPRYLIKTRGQQVTLSCSPISGHRSVSWYQQTPGQGLQFLFEYFSETQRNKGNFPGRFSGRQFSNSRSEMNVSTLELGDSALYLCASSLSSGSFYEQYFGPGTRLTVT.

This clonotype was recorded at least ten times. CDR3 region: CASSPRTGAYEQYF. Written as DNA, the CDR3 is TGTGCCAGCAGCCCACGGACAGGGGCCTACGAGCAGTACTTC. This rearrangement joins TRBV7-9 to TRBJ2-7; 9 bases match TRBD1. The CDR3 spans 14 residues. CDR1 is SEHNR, CDR2 FQNEAQ, per germline (reference sequence). The V segment lost 5 bases and the J segment 2 bases; nucleotides outside the gene matches: 4.

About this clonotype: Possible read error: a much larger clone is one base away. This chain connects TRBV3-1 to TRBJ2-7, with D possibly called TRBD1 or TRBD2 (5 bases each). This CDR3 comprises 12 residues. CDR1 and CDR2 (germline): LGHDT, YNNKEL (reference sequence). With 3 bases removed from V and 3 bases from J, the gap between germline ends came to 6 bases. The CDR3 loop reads CASSQGVYEQYF. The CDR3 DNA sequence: TGTGCCAGCAGCCAGGGGGTCTACGAGCAGTACTTC.

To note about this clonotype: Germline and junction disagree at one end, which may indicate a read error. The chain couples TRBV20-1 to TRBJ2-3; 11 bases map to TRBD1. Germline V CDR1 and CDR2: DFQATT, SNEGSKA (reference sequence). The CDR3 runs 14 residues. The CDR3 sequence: CSARDVLTGQGVPF. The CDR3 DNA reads TGCAGTGCTAGAGATGTCCTAACGGGACAGGGGGTGCCATTT.

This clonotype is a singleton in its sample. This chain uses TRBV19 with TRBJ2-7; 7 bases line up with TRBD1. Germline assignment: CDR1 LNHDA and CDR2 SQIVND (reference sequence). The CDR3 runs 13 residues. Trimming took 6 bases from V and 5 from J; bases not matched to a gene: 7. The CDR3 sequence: CASRRTGDHEQYF. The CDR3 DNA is TGTGCCAGTAGGAGAACAGGGGACCACGAGCAGTACTTC.

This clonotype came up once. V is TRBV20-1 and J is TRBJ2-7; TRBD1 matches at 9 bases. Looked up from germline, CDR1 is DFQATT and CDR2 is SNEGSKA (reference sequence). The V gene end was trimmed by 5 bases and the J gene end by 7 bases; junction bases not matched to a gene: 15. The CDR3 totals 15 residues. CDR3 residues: CSALRGDRATLEQYF. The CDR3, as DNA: TGCAGTGCTCTAAGGGGGGACAGGGCCACTTTAGAGCAGTACTTC.

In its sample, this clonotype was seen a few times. CDR3 loop: CSATGVTQYF. The DNA for the CDR3 is TGCAGTGCGACAGGGGTAACCCAGTACTTC. The V call is TRBV20-1, the J call TRBJ2-5; 8 positions match TRBD1. Trimming removed 6 bases from V and 8 bases from J; junction bases left unmatched: 2. The length of the CDR3 is 10 residues. The germline V gene encodes CDR1 DFQATT and CDR2 SNEGSKA (reference sequence).

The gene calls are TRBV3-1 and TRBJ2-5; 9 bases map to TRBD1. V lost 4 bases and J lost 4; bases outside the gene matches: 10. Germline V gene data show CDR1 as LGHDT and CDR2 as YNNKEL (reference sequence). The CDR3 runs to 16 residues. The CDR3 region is CASSLTPGQGGETQYF. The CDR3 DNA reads TGTGCCAGCAGCCTTACCCCGGGACAGGGAGGAGAGACCCAGTACTTC.

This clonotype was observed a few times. The CDR3 DNA follows: TGTGCCAGCAGCTTGGAGAACGGGGACTCCTACGAGCAGTACTTC. As protein: CASSLENGDSYEQYF. The chain joins TRBV7-8 to TRBJ2-7; TRBD2 might be the D (5 bases). The CDR3 contains 15 residues. The germline V gene encodes CDR1 SGHVS and CDR2 FQNEAQ. V gave up 3 bases and J gave up 0 bases, with 12 bases separating them.

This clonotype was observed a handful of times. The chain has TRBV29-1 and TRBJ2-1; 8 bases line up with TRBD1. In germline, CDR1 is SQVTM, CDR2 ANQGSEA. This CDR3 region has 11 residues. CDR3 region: CNVRQGNEQFF. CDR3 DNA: TGCAACGTAAGACAGGGGAATGAGCAGTTCTTC.

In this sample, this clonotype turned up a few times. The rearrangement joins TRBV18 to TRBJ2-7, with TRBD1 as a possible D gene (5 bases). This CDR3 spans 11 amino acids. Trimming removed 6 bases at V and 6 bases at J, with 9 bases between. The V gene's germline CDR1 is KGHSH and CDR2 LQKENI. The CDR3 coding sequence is TGTGCCAGCTCCACAGGAGTCGAGCAGTACTTC. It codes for CASSTGVEQYF.